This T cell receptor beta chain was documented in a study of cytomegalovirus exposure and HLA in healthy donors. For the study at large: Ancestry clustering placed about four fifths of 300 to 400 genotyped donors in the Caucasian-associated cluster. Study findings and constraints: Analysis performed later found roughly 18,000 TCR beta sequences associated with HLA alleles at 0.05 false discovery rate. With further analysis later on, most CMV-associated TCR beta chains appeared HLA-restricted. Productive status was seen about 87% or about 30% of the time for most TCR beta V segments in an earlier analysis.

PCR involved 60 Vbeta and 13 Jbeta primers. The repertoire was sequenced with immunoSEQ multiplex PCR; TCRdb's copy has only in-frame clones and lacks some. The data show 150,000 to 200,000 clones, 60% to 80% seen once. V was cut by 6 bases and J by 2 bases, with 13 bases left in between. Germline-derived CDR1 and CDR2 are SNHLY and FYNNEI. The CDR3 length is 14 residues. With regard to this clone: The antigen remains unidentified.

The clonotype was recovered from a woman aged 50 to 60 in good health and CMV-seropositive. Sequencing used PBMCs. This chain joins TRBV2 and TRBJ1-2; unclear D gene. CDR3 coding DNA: TGTGCCAGCAGCAGCCCAGCGGCCAACTATGGCTACACCTTC. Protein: CASSSPAANYGYTF.